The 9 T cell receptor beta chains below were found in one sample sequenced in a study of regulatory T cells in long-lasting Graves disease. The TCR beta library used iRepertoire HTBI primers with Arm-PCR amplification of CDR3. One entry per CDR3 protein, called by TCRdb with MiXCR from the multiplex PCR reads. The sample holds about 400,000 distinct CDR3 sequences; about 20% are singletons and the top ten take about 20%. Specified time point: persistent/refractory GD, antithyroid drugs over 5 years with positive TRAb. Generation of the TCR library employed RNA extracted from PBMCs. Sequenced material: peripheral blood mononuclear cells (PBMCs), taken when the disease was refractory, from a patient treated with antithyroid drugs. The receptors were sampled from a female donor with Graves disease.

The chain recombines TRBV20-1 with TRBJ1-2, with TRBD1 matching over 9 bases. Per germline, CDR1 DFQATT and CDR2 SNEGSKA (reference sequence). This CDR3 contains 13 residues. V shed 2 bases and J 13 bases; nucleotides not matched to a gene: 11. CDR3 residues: CSARRVDRGYGTF. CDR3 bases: TGCAGTGCTAGAAGGGTGGACAGGGGATATGGCACCTTC.

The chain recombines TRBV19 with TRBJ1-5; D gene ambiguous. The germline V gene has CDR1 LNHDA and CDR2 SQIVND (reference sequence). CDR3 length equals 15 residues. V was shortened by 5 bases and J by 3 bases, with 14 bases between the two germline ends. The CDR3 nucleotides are TGTGCCAGTAGTCCCAGCGGGAGCTCCAATCAGCCCCAGCATTTT. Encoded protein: CASSPSGSSNQPQHF.

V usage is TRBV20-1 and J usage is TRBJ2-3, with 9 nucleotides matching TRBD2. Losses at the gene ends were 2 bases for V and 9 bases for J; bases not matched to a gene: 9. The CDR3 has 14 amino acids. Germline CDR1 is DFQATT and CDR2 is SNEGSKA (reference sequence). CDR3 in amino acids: CSARLIAGEGTQYF. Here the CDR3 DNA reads TGCAGTGCTAGACTTATAGCGGGAGAGGGAACGCAGTATTTT.

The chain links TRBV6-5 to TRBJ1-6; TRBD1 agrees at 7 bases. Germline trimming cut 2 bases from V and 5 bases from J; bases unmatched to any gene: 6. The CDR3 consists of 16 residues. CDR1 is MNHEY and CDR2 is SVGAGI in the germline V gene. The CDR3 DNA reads TGTGCCAGCAGTTACGGGACAGCTACTGATAATTCACCCCTCCACTTT. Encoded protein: CASSYGTATDNSPLHF.

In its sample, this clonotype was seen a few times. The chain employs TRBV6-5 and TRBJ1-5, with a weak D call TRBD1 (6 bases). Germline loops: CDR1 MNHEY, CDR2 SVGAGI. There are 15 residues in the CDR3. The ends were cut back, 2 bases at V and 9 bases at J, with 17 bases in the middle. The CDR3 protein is CASSYVRPGEGPQHF. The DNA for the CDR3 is TGTGCCAGCAGTTACGTTCGACCAGGGGAGGGGCCCCAGCATTTT.

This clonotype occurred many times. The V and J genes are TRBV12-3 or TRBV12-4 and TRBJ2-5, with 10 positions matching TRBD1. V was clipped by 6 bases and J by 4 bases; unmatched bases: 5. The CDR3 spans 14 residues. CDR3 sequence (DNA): TGTGCCAGCAGCCGACAGGGGGCCGGAGAGACCCAGTACTTC. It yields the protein CASSRQGAGETQYF.

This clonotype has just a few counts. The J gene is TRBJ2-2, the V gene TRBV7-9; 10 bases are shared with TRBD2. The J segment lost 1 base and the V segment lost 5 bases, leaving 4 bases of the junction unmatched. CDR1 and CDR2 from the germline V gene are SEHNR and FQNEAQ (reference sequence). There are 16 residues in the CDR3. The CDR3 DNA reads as TGTGCCAGCAGCCCAACTAGCGGGATGAACACCGGGGAGCTGTTTTTT. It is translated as CASSPTSGMNTGELFF.

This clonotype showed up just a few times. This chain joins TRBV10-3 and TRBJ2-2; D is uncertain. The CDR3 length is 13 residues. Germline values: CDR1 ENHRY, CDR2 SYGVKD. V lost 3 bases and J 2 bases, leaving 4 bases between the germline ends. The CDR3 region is CAISDSNTGELFF. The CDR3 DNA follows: TGTGCCATCAGTGACAGTAACACCGGGGAGCTGTTTTTT.

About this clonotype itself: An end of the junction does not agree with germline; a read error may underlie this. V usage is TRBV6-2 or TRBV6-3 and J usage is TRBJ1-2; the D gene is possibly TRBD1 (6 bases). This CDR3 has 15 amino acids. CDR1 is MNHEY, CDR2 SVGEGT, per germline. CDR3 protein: CAGSYAGQQVCGYTF. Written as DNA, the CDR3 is TGTGCCGGCAGTTACGCTGGACAGCAAGTCTGTGGCTACACCTTC.